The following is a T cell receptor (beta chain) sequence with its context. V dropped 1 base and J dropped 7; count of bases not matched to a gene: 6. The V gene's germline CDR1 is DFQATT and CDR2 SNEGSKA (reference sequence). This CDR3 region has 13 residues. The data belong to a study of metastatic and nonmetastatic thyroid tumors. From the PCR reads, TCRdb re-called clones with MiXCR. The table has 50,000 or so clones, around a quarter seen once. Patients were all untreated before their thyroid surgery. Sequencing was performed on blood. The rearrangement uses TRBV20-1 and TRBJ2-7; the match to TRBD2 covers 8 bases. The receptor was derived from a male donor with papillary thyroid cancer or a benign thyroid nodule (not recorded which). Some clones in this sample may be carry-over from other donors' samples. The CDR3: CSARAGGPWEQYF. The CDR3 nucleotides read TGCAGTGCTAGAGCGGGAGGGCCGTGGGAGCAGTACTTC.